Following are 7 T cell receptor beta chains from one sample sequenced in a study of CD8 T cells in Susac syndrome. cDNA came from roughly 0.53 to 1 ug RNA primed by random hexamers. One entry per CDR3 protein, called by TCRdb with MiXCR from the immunoSEQ multiplex PCR reads. The table has over 200,000 distinct CDR3 sequences, over 90% seen once. The sample taken for sequencing was CD4+ T cells from PBMCs. These receptors were collected from a human donor with multiple sclerosis.

The chain has TRBV24-1 and TRBJ2-1; 15 nucleotides agree with TRBD2. V lost 5 bases to trimming and J lost 6 bases; unmatched junction nucleotides: 7. CDR3 length equals 17 residues. Germline V CDR1 and CDR2: KGHDR, SFDVKD. CDR3 DNA: TGTGCCACCAGTGCCTGGACTAGCGGGGGGGCCATCAATGAGCAGTTCTTC. It encodes CATSAWTSGGAINEQFF.

As for this clonotype: One junction end disagrees with the germline gene, perhaps due to a read error. V usage is TRBV7-7 and J usage is TRBJ2-5; no reliable D call. The CDR3 extends over 14 amino acids. The germline gives CDR1 SSHAT, CDR2 FNYEAQ (reference sequence). The CDR3, as DNA: TGTGCTAGCAGCTTAGTCGGTGGATCGGAGACCCAGTACTTC. As protein: CASSLVGGSETQYF.

This chain joins TRBV30 and TRBJ2-2, with TRBD2 as a possible D gene (5 bases). In germline, CDR1 is GTSNPN, CDR2 SVGIG (reference sequence). The CDR3 consists of 14 residues. V dropped 2 bases and J dropped 6 bases, with 13 bases sitting between them. This CDR3 reads CAWSTLKRAGELFF. CDR3 in DNA: TGTGCCTGGAGTACCCTTAAGAGGGCCGGGGAGCTGTTTTTT. Full variable domain (remainder filled in from reference TRBV30 and TRBJ2-2): SQTIHQWPATLVQPVGSPLSLECTVEGTSNPNLYWYRQAAGRGLQLLFYSVGIGQISSEVPQNLSASRPQDRQFILSSKKLLLSDSGFYLCAWSTLKRAGELFFGEGSRLTVL.

The chain uses TRBV29-1 and TRBJ2-2; the D call may be TRBD1 or TRBD2 (6 bases each). The V end lost 4 bases, the J end lost 5 bases, and 11 bases lay between the germline ends. Germline V gene sequence: CDR1 SQVTM, CDR2 ANQGSEA. The CDR3 is made up of 13 amino acids. The DNA of the CDR3 is TGCAGCGTTGTAAGGGGGGCGACCGGGGAGCTGTTTTTT. Translated: CSVVRGATGELFF.

This clonotype has more than one count but fewer than ten. The chain uses TRBV7-2 and TRBJ2-3; D perhaps matches TRBD2 (6 bases). This CDR3 comprises 14 residues. Trimming removed 5 bases from V and 2 bases from J, with 11 bases in between. Looked up from germline, CDR1 is SGHTA and CDR2 is FQGNSA. The CDR3 DNA reads TGTGCCAGCAGCCTCGGGGGTTTCACAGATACGCAGTATTTT. Amino acids: CASSLGGFTDTQYF.

This CDR3 is CASSPGRPTYEQYF. The DNA for the CDR3 is TGTGCCAGCAGTCCAGGAAGGCCCACCTACGAGCAGTACTTC. The chain employs TRBV2 and TRBJ2-7; no clear D gene. V was pared by 5 bases and J by 2 bases, with 13 bases between. From germline, CDR1 is SNHLY and CDR2 FYNNEI. The CDR3 covers 14 residues.

This clonotype was counted a single time. The chain has TRBV20-1 and TRBJ2-1; 7 nucleotides line up with TRBD2. CDR3 size: 14 residues. V was clipped by 3 bases and J by 7 bases; unmatched bases: 9. The germline CDR1 and CDR2 sequences are DFQATT and SNEGSKA (reference sequence). The CDR3 DNA is TGCAGTGCTAGCGGGGGGACTCTCTATAATGAGCAGTTCTTC. Translation gives CSASGGTLYNEQFF.